These 20 T cell receptor beta chains were sequenced from one sample in a study of early T cells in non-severe SARS-CoV-2 infection. TCRdb re-called the 5' RACE reads with MiXCR, one entry per CDR3 protein. The data show 30,000 to 35,000 distinct CDR3 sequences, 5% to 6.5% seen once. Sequenced material: whole blood. The receptors derive from an adult who was a healthcare worker with PCR-confirmed SARS-CoV-2 infection or an uninfected control (not recorded which).

This clonotype was detected many times. The rearrangement uses TRBV4-1 and TRBJ2-7; weak D call: TRBD2 (7 bases). This CDR3 spans 15 amino acids. Looked up from germline, CDR1 is MGHRA and CDR2 is YSYEKL. Trimming pared 0 bases from V and 4 bases from J, leaving 13 bases between. The CDR3: CASSQDRGGLYEQYF. CDR3 DNA: TGCGCCAGCAGCCAAGATCGCGGGGGCCTTTACGAGCAGTACTTC.

The sample holds many counts of this clonotype. The chain is built from TRBV2 and TRBJ2-3; D unclear. V was trimmed by 4 bases and J by 6 bases, leaving 5 bases between them. The germline V gene encodes CDR1 SNHLY and CDR2 FYNNEI. The CDR3 covers 11 residues. The CDR3 reads CASSGEDTQYF. The CDR3 coding sequence is TGTGCCAGCAGTGGTGAGGATACGCAGTATTTT.

The V and J genes are TRBV12-3 or TRBV12-4 and TRBJ2-3; perhaps TRBD1 as D (6 bases). The CDR3 length is 14 residues. V lost 8 bases and J 5 bases, leaving 17 bases between the germline ends. The CDR3 bases are TGTGCCAGCCAAACTCAGGACAGTGGAGATACGCAGTATTTT. This sequence encodes CASQTQDSGDTQYF.

Ten or more counts support this clonotype. The chain employs TRBV28 and TRBJ1-1; D gene ambiguous. Germline V gene sequence: CDR1 MDHEN, CDR2 SYDVKM. Trimming cost V 5 bases and J 3 bases, with 13 bases left between them. CDR3 length: 14 residues. Here the CDR3 reads CASSPEVRYTEAFF. The CDR3 DNA sequence: TGTGCCAGCAGTCCGGAGGTTCGGTACACTGAAGCTTTCTTT.

The table lists this clonotype with many counts. This chain joins TRBV19 and TRBJ1-5, with no clear D. Looked up from germline, CDR1 is LNHDA and CDR2 is SQIVND (reference sequence). V was trimmed by 5 bases and J by 5 bases, leaving 7 bases between them. The CDR3 totals 12 residues. CDR3 protein: CASSSGYQPQHF. DNA of the CDR3: TGTGCCAGTAGTTCGGGGTATCAGCCCCAGCATTTT.

V is TRBV24-1 and J is TRBJ2-1; 7 positions match TRBD2. Per germline, CDR1 KGHDR and CDR2 SFDVKD. V shed 8 bases and J 3 bases; nucleotides not matched to a gene: 12. The CDR3 is 16 amino acids. CDR3 nucleotide sequence: TGTGCCACCACCGGGACTACTAGACCCTTCTACAATGAGCAGTTCTTC. This encodes CATTGTTRPFYNEQFF.

This clonotype appeared many times. V usage is TRBV28 and J usage is TRBJ2-1; a possible D gene is TRBD1 (6 bases). Germline CDR1 reads MDHEN; CDR2 reads SYDVKM. The V gene lost 5 bases and the J gene lost 0 bases, with 14 bases spanning the gap. There are 16 residues in the CDR3. The CDR3 coding sequence is TGTGCCAGCAGTAGCTGGACAGCGAGCTCCTACAATGAGCAGTTCTTC. Translation: CASSSWTASSYNEQFF.

The chain employs TRBV18 and TRBJ1-3, with D possibly TRBD1 on 5 matching bases. The CDR3 loop spans 16 amino acids. The V and J ends lost 0 bases and 0 bases respectively, with 9 bases between them. Germline V gene sequence: CDR1 KGHSH, CDR2 LQKENI. CDR3 amino acids: CASSPPTVSSGNTIYF. DNA of the CDR3: TGTGCCAGCTCACCACCGACAGTTTCCTCTGGAAACACCATATATTTT.

The sample holds many counts of this clonotype. The chain has TRBV20-1 and TRBJ2-7, with a weak D call TRBD1 (6 bases). The CDR3 extends over 14 amino acids. V lost 6 bases to trimming and J lost 3 bases, with 18 bases between them. Per the germline V gene, CDR1 is DFQATT and CDR2 is SNEGSKA (reference sequence). CDR3 nucleotides: TGCAGTGCCCTCGCCCCGGGACACCTCTACGAGCAGTACTTC. It translates to CSALAPGHLYEQYF.

This clonotype was seen at least ten times. The chain uses TRBV10-3 and TRBJ2-7; TRBD1 aligns across 11 bases. Germline loops: CDR1 ENHRY, CDR2 SYGVKD. The V segment lost 6 bases and the J segment 2 bases; nucleotides outside the gene matches: 3. The CDR3 runs to 14 residues. CDR3 protein: CAIRGQGGTYEQYF. The CDR3 region has the DNA TGTGCCATCAGGGGACAGGGGGGGACCTACGAGCAGTACTTC.

This clonotype was seen ten or more times. This chain links TRBV9 with TRBJ2-7; D possibly corresponds to TRBD1 (5 bases). Per germline, CDR1 SGDLS and CDR2 YYNGEE. The CDR3 runs to 14 residues. Trimming stripped 1 base from V and 2 bases from J, with 10 bases between. CDR3: CASSVLTETYEQYF. The CDR3 coding sequence is TGTGCCAGCAGCGTACTGACAGAGACCTACGAGCAGTACTTC.

This clonotype was seen a few times. The chain combines TRBV20-1 with TRBJ1-4; D possibly corresponds to TRBD1 (5 bases). With 6 bases removed from V and 8 bases from J, the gap between germline ends came to 13 bases. The CDR3 contains 12 residues. Per the germline V gene, CDR1 is DFQATT and CDR2 is SNEGSKA (reference sequence). The CDR3: CSALGRGEKLFF. CDR3 coding DNA: TGCAGTGCATTAGGCCGGGGGGAAAAACTGTTTTTT.

This clonotype turned up a few times. The chain recombines TRBV13 with TRBJ2-6; D may be TRBD2 (5 bases). V gave up 2 bases and J gave up 4 bases, with 9 bases separating them. Looked up from germline, CDR1 is PRHDT and CDR2 is FYEKMQ (reference sequence). The CDR3 totals 15 residues. The CDR3 reads CASSLRGTGANVLTF. Written as DNA, the CDR3 is TGTGCCAGCAGCTTACGGGGAACCGGGGCCAACGTCCTGACTTTC.

This clonotype was counted many times. The rearrangement uses TRBV5-6 and TRBJ1-1, with 8 bases identical to TRBD1. J was trimmed by 7 bases and V by 3 bases; bases with no gene match: 11. The germline CDR1 and CDR2 sequences are SGHDT and YYEEEE. CDR3 length equals 15 residues. The CDR3 loop is CASSSRTGRGGEAFF. The CDR3 nucleotides read TGTGCCAGCAGCTCCAGGACAGGGAGGGGAGGTGAAGCTTTCTTT.

The chain links TRBV7-2 to TRBJ2-2, with 7 bases lining up with TRBD1. V lost 5 bases, J lost 8 bases, and 5 bases stayed unmatched. The germline V gene has CDR1 SGHTA and CDR2 FQGNSA. This CDR3 region has 13 residues. The CDR3 DNA reads as TGTGCCAGCAGCCCCCGACAGGGAGGGGAGCTGTTTTTT. Amino acids: CASSPRQGGELFF.

This clonotype has at least ten counts. The rearrangement links TRBV24-1 to TRBJ1-5; the D gene is possibly TRBD1 (6 bases). The germline V gene has CDR1 KGHDR and CDR2 SFDVKD. With 5 bases removed from V and 2 bases from J, the gap between germline ends came to 12 bases. The CDR3 has 15 residues. The chain's CDR3 is CATSGRGPGNQPQHF. CDR3 DNA: TGTGCCACCAGTGGGCGGGGGCCAGGCAATCAGCCCCAGCATTTT.

This clonotype was detected once. This chain joins TRBV12-3 or TRBV12-4 and TRBJ1-2; 10 bases line up with TRBD1. J gave up 7 bases and V 5 bases, and 7 bases lay outside the gene matches. The CDR3 runs to 14 residues. The CDR3 loop is CASSLRQGAGGYTF. The DNA for the CDR3 is TGTGCCAGCAGTCTAAGACAGGGGGCTGGTGGCTACACCTTC.

There are many counts of this clonotype. V and J are TRBV7-2 and TRBJ2-2; maybe TRBD2 (6 bases). This CDR3 region has 14 residues. Germline V gene sequence: CDR1 SGHTA, CDR2 FQGNSA. V was clipped by 5 bases and J by 2 bases, with 9 bases between them. CDR3 nucleotides: TGTGCCAGCAGCCGGGACTTCAACACCGGGGAGCTGTTTTTT. Translation: CASSRDFNTGELFF.

In this sample, this clonotype turned up many times. The chain carries TRBV20-1 and TRBJ2-1, with 8 bases matching TRBD2. The germline V gene encodes CDR1 DFQATT and CDR2 SNEGSKA (reference sequence). The CDR3 is 14 residues long. After removal of 0 bases from V and 8 bases from J, the junction contained 6 bases not matched to a gene. This CDR3 is CSAREGREVDEQFF. Written as DNA, the CDR3 is TGCAGTGCTAGAGAGGGGCGGGAGGTCGATGAGCAGTTCTTC.

The table lists this clonotype with a few counts. The rearrangement uses TRBV20-1 and TRBJ1-6, with a tentative D call TRBD1 (6 bases). The germline gives CDR1 DFQATT, CDR2 SNEGSKA (reference sequence). CDR3 length: 15 amino acids. Trimming took off 6 bases at V and 4 bases at J, with 16 bases between the two ends. The CDR3: CSAKSRTEYNSPLHF. In DNA, the CDR3 is TGCAGTGCCAAGTCCAGGACAGAGTATAATTCACCCCTCCACTTT.